This T cell receptor beta chain came from a study of blood T cell repertoires in COVID-19. From germline, CDR1 is LNHDA and CDR2 SQIVND (reference sequence). V lost 5 bases and J 5 bases, leaving 4 bases between the germline ends. The CDR3 contains 11 residues. The data were produced by immunoSEQ multiplex PCR, yet TCRdb's version contains in-frame clones alone and is incomplete. The sample lists roughly 230,000 clones; approximately 86% were seen once. This receptor was taken from a woman in her sixties with active or convalescent COVID-19. Sample: peripheral blood. V is TRBV19 and J is TRBJ2-1, with D unclear. CDR3 in DNA: TGTGCCAGTAGTGCGCACAATGAGCAGTTCTTC. The encoded protein is CASSAHNEQFF.